This TCR beta chain comes out of a study of response to subunit inactivated influenza vaccine. About this clonotype: Its target is not known.

Study-wide results and limits: It was suggested by the authors that few new T cells are recruited by each seasonal influenza vaccination.

TCRdb called the RT-PCR reads again in MiXCR, with one record for every CDR3 protein. The sample consists of 250,000 to 350,000 distinct CDR3 sequences, about 20% of them appearing once. This CDR3 contains 13 residues. CDR1 and CDR2 from the germline V gene are DFQATT and SNEGSKA (reference sequence). V lost 5 bases to trimming and J lost 2 bases, with 10 bases between them. The rearrangement links TRBV20-1 to TRBJ2-1, with D uncertain. Sequenced here: PBMCs from blood, sampled around 22 months after vaccination. The sequence was collected from a man aged 50-75 years who received an inactivated influenza vaccine. CDR3 in DNA: TGCAGTGCTTTAAGCCCCCCCTACAATGAGCAGTTCTTC. As protein: CSALSPPYNEQFF.